This passage covers 15 T cell receptor beta chains from one sample sequenced in a study of blood T cells in healthy people across ages. A second about 7 to 11 cycle PCR used barcoded and J-beta primers. TCRdb recomputed calls from the 5' RACE reads with MiXCR, one row per CDR3 protein. Of 910,000 or so distinct CDR3 sequences in the sample, roughly half were seen once. Sequencing used blood. Receptor source: an older woman in good health.

This chain links TRBV15 with TRBJ2-5, with D tentatively TRBD2 (6 bases). The CDR3 extends over 14 amino acids. The germline CDR1 and CDR2 sequences are LNHNV and YYDKDF (reference sequence). The V and J ends lost 1 base and 5 bases respectively, with 11 bases between them. The CDR3 loop is CATSRGTGGETQYF. CDR3 nucleotide sequence: TGTGCCACCAGCAGAGGAACTGGGGGGGAGACCCAGTACTTC. The full variable domain, completed using reference TRBV15 and TRBJ2-5, is DAMVIQNPRYQVTQFGKPVTLSCSQTLNHNVMYWYQQKSSQAPKLLFHYYDKDFNNEADTPDNFQSRRPNTSFCFLDIRSPGLGDTAMYLCATSRGTGGETQYFGPGTRLLVL.

This clonotype was counted between two and nine times. The V gene is TRBV3-1, the J gene TRBJ2-7, with D hard to call. The V end was cut by 2 bases, the J end by 0 bases, with 11 bases between. The CDR3 has 15 residues. Germline V gene data show CDR1 as LGHDT and CDR2 as YNNKEL (reference sequence). As DNA, the CDR3 is TGTGCCAGCAGCCAATCTTCGGGCATCTCCTACGAGCAGTACTTC. It yields the protein CASSQSSGISYEQYF.

This chain links TRBV27 with TRBJ1-5; D may be TRBD1 (6 bases). V gave up 4 bases and J gave up 0 bases, with 13 bases separating them. Germline V lookup: CDR1 MNHEY, CDR2 SMNVEV (reference sequence). CDR3 length: 16 residues. This CDR3 reads CASSYTGTVSNQPQHF. The CDR3 DNA is TGTGCCAGCAGTTATACAGGGACTGTTAGCAATCAGCCCCAGCATTTT.

Written as DNA, the CDR3 is TGCAGTGTTGGGGGTACCCTCTCCTACGAGCAGTACTTC. Protein product: CSVGGTLSYEQYF. J is TRBJ2-5 and V is TRBV20-1; the D gene could be TRBD1 or TRBD2 (5 bases each). The J call may not be correct, given that the DNA end is closer to TRBJ2-7. CDR3 size: 13 residues. The germline gives CDR1 DFQATT, CDR2 SNEGSKA (reference sequence).

This clonotype was observed a few times. The gene calls are TRBV27 and TRBJ2-7, with 9 bases identical to TRBD1. The germline V gene encodes CDR1 MNHEY and CDR2 SMNVEV (reference sequence). V dropped 6 bases and J dropped 4; count of bases not matched to a gene: 10. CDR3 length: 15 amino acids. The CDR3 reads CASREDGTGRYEQYF. In nucleotides, the CDR3 is TGTGCCAGCAGAGAAGATGGGACAGGGCGTTACGAGCAGTACTTC.

This chain connects TRBV7-2 to TRBJ1-4; D call uncertain. The germline V and J ends were trimmed by 2 bases and 7 bases, with 14 bases remaining between them. Germline CDR1 is SGHTA and CDR2 is FQGNSA. This CDR3 contains 15 residues. This chain's CDR3 is CASSLNGLFGEKLFF. DNA of the CDR3: TGTGCCAGCAGCTTAAATGGGCTTTTCGGTGAAAAACTGTTTTTT.

This chain links TRBV5-1 with TRBJ2-3; D is possibly TRBD2 (6 bases). V was shortened by 0 bases and J by 0 bases, with 11 bases between the two germline ends. This CDR3 is 16 amino acids long. Germline assignment: CDR1 SGHRS and CDR2 YFSETQ. The CDR3: CASSLDEGGSTDTQYF. The CDR3 DNA is TGCGCCAGCAGCTTGGATGAGGGAGGTAGCACAGATACGCAGTATTTT.

The chain links TRBV6-1 to TRBJ2-5; D perhaps matches TRBD1 (6 bases). The J call may be in error: the DNA end matches TRBJ2-7 better. Germline lookup yields CDR1 MNHNS and CDR2 SASEGT. The CDR3 is 12 amino acids. CDR3 in amino acids: CASRRQVDEQYF. Here the CDR3 DNA reads TGTGCCAGCAGAAGACAGGTCGACGAGCAGTACTTC.

V usage is TRBV5-1 and J usage is TRBJ2-1, with TRBD2 matching 7 bases. The CDR3 spans 15 residues. Germline V lookup: CDR1 SGHRS, CDR2 YFSETQ. V gave up 3 bases and J gave up 5 bases; unmatched junction bases: 8. CDR3 region: CASSWGGADDNEQFF. The CDR3 bases are TGCGCCAGCAGCTGGGGGGGAGCGGATGACAATGAGCAGTTCTTC.

This clonotype showed up just once. V is TRBV30 and J is TRBJ1-2, with D tentatively TRBD1 (5 bases). Germline CDR1 and CDR2: GTSNPN and SVGIG (reference sequence). The CDR3 runs to 14 residues. Trimming shortened V by 3 bases and J by 4 bases, and 15 bases separated the two germline ends. The CDR3 sequence is CAWSAGGSLYGYTF. In DNA form, the CDR3 reads TGTGCCTGGAGCGCGGGGGGAAGTCTCTATGGCTACACCTTC.

This clonotype occurred a few times. CDR3 in amino acids: CSARVPSGRGEQYF. The DNA for the CDR3 is TGCAGTGCTAGAGTTCCTAGCGGGAGAGGCGAGCAGTACTTC. The chain couples TRBV20-1 to TRBJ2-5, with 10 bases that match TRBD2. The J call may be in error: the DNA end matches TRBJ2-7 better. CDR3 length: 14 amino acids. Germline V gives CDR1 DFQATT, CDR2 SNEGSKA (reference sequence).

With regard to this clonotype: The junction and the germline gene differ at one end; a read error may be behind it. The chain links TRBV24-1 to TRBJ1-5; 10 nucleotides agree with TRBD1. The CDR3 is 13 residues long. Germline CDR1 KGHDR, CDR2 SFDVKD. The CDR3 spells CSTRQGADQPQHF. For the CDR3, the DNA is TGTTCCACCAGACAGGGGGCAGATCAGCCCCAGCATTTT.

This chain links TRBV20-1 with TRBJ1-4, with D unclear. Germline values: CDR1 DFQATT, CDR2 SNEGSKA (reference sequence). V was pared by 7 bases and J by 11 bases, with 14 bases between. CDR3 length: 11 amino acids. CDR3 amino acids: CSVERVGKLFF. CDR3 nucleotide sequence: TGCAGTGTGGAGCGAGTAGGGAAACTGTTTTTT.

This chain joins TRBV7-9 and TRBJ2-7; D is ambiguous. The CDR3 contains 12 residues. Germline values: CDR1 SEHNR, CDR2 FQNEAQ (reference sequence). Trimming removed 2 bases from V and 7 bases from J, with 9 bases in between. The CDR3 DNA reads TGTGCCAGCAGCTTATTCTACAATGAGCAGTACTTC. Protein product: CASSLFYNEQYF. Complete variable domain (other parts from reference TRBV7-9 and TRBJ2-7): DTGVSQNPRHKITKRGQNVTFRCDPISEHNRLYWYRQTLGQGPEFLTYFQNEAQLEKSRLLSDRFSAERPKGSFSTLEIQRTEQGDSAMYLCASSLFYNEQYFGPGTRLTVT.

This sequence joins TRBV3-1 and TRBJ1-1; D gene unclear. This CDR3 is built from 14 residues. CDR1 is LGHDT, CDR2 YNNKEL, per germline (reference sequence). Trimming shortened V by 0 bases and J by 11 bases, and 16 bases separated the two germline ends. This CDR3 reads CASSQEPPRTSAFF. CDR3 DNA sequence: TGTGCCAGCAGCCAAGAACCCCCACGGACGTCGGCTTTCTTT.